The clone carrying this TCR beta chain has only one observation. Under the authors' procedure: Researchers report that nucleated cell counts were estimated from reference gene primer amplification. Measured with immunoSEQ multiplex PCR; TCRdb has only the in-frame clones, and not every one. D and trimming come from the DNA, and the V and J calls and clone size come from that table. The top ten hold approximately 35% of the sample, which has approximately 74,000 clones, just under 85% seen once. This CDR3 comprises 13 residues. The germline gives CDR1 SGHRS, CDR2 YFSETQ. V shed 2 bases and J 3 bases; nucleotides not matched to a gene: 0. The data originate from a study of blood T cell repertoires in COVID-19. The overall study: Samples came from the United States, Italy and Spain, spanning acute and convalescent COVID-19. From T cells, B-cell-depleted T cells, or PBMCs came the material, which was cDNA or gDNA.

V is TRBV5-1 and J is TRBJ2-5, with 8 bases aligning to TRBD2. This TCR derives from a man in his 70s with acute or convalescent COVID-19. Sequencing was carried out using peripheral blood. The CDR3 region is CASSFSGEETQYF. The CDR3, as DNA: TGCGCCAGCAGCTTTAGCGGGGAAGAGACCCAGTACTTC.